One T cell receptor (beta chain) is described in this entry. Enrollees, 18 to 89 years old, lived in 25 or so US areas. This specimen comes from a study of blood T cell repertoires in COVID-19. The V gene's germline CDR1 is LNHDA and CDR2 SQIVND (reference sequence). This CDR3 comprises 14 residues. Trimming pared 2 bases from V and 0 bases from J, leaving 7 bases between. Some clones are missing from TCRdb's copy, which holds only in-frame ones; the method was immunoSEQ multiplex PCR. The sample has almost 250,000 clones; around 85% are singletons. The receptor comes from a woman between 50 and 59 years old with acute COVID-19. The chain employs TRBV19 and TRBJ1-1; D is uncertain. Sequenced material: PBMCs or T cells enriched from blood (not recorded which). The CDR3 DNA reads TGTGCCAGTAGTATATCTCAGTTGAACACTGAAGCTTTCTTT. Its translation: CASSISQLNTEAFF.